What follows is one TCR beta chain and its context. The target antigen is unknown. The data are from a study of CD4+ T cells in melanoma. Findings of the study overall: Diverse differentiation states were reported for melanoma neoantigen-specific CD4+ T cells. A reported correlation linked neoantigen-specific CD4+ T cells to CD8+, macrophage and B cell function.

The assay was immunoSEQ multiplex PCR, and TCRdb's table has in-frame clones only and misses some. The sample consists of 110,000 to 150,000 clones, over 90% of them appearing once. In germline, CDR1 is SGHAT, CDR2 FQNNGV. The CDR3 has 15 amino acids. V was cut by 3 bases and J by 2 bases, with 12 bases left in between. This sequence was found in a human donor with melanoma. This chain connects TRBV11-2 to TRBJ2-3; D is possibly TRBD1 (5 bases). CDR3 in amino acids: CASSFTQGFTDTQYF. The CDR3 DNA follows: TGTGCCAGCAGCTTTACGCAGGGCTTCACAGATACGCAGTATTTT.